The rows below give T cell receptor beta chains drawn from one sample of a study of CD8 T cells in ankylosing spondylitis. TCRdb fed the 5' RACE reads into MiXCR, producing one record per CDR3 protein. The sample contains about 360,000 distinct CDR3 sequences, 20% to 25% of which appear only once. Sequencing used blood, either unsorted or a sorted T cell fraction (not recorded which). The receptors here all came from a male donor with ankylosing spondylitis or in good health (not recorded which). Each CDR3 is given with its conserved first and last residue. A D gene is named only where the DNA matches it firmly. Not every row has a clone size; where given, it reads once, few, many or a size class.

J: TRBJ2-3; size: -; D: -; V: TRBV13; CDR3: CASSPRDSSSTDTQYF; DNA: TGTGCCAGCAGCCCGCGGGACAGTTCTAGCACAGATACGCAGTATTTT
J: TRBJ2-7; size: -; D: -; V: TRBV29-1; CDR3: CSVVGPYYEQYF; DNA: TGCAGCGTTGTTGGGCCTTACTACGAGCAGTACTTC
J: TRBJ1-5; size: few; D: TRBD1; V: TRBV2; CDR3: CASRMTGMGNQPQHF; DNA: TGTGCCAGCAGGATGACAGGGATGGGAAATCAGCCCCAGCATTTT
J: TRBJ2-7; size: -; D: TRBD2; V: TRBV15; CDR3: CATSTFTGTSGNYEQYF; DNA: TGTGCCACCAGCACCTTCACCGGGACTAGCGGGAACTACGAGCAGTACTTC
J: TRBJ1-1; size: many; D: TRBD1; V: TRBV12-3/TRBV12-4; CDR3: CASSQPYRGTEAFF; DNA: TGTGCCAGCAGTCAGCCTTACAGGGGGACTGAAGCTTTCTTT
J: TRBJ2-7; size: -; D: -; V: TRBV20-1; CDR3: CSAPTYGLYEQYF; DNA: TGCAGTGCTCCAACTTACGGCTTATACGAGCAGTACTTC
J: TRBJ2-3; size: -; D: -; V: TRBV11-2; CDR3: CASSLAARNTDTQYF; DNA: TGTGCCAGCAGCTTAGCGGCCAGGAACACAGATACGCAGTATTTT
J: TRBJ2-5; size: -; D: TRBD2; V: TRBV6-6; CDR3: CASMAGELTAQYF; DNA: TGTGCCAGCATGGCGGGGGAGCTGACGGCCCAGTACTTC
J: TRBJ1-2; size: -; D: TRBD1; V: TRBV7-9; CDR3: CASSTRTGVGHYGYTF; DNA: TGTGCCAGCAGCACCCGGACAGGGGTTGGGCACTATGGCTACACCTTC
J: TRBJ1-1; size: few; D: TRBD1; V: TRBV27; CDR3: CASHGQGALNTEAFF; DNA: TGTGCCAGCCACGGACAGGGGGCTTTGAACACTGAAGCTTTCTTT
J: TRBJ1-2; size: few; D: -; V: TRBV10-3; CDR3: CATPGEGAYGYTF; DNA: TGTGCCACCCCCGGGGAAGGGGCCTATGGCTACACCTTC
J: TRBJ1-1; size: -; D: -; V: TRBV19; CDR3: CASSMGDVVGIFNTEAFF; DNA: TGTGCCAGTAGTATGGGTGACGTTGTTGGGATATTCAACACTGAAGCTTTCTTT
J: TRBJ2-6; size: -; D: -; V: TRBV6-1; CDR3: CASSEANSGANVLTF; DNA: TGTGCCAGCAGTGAAGCGAACTCTGGGGCCAACGTCCTGACTTTC
J: TRBJ2-3; size: -; D: -; V: TRBV9; CDR3: CASSADTGPPGDTQYF; DNA: TGTGCCAGCAGCGCGGATACGGGACCGCCAGGGGATACGCAGTATTTT
J: TRBJ2-7; size: -; D: TRBD1; V: TRBV10-2; CDR3: CASSGTVTYEQYF; DNA: TGCGCCAGCAGCGGGACAGTTACCTACGAGCAGTACTTC
J: TRBJ2-6; size: -; D: TRBD1; V: TRBV9; CDR3: CASSATLGTASGANVLTF; DNA: TGTGCCAGCAGTGCAACTTTAGGGACAGCCTCTGGGGCCAACGTCCTGACTTTC
J: TRBJ2-7; size: few; D: -; V: TRBV5-6; CDR3: CASSPKPATYEQYF; DNA: TGTGCCAGCAGCCCTAAACCCGCCACCTACGAGCAGTACTTC
J: TRBJ2-7; size: -; D: -; V: TRBV5-1; CDR3: CASSFRGRNSYEQYF; DNA: TGCGCCAGCAGCTTTAGAGGCAGGAACTCCTACGAGCAGTACTTC
J: TRBJ2-3; size: few; D: TRBD1; V: TRBV6-5; CDR3: CASSYWGQITDTQYF; DNA: TGTGCCAGCAGTTACTGGGGACAGATCACAGATACGCAGTATTTT
J: TRBJ2-1; size: -; D: TRBD2; V: TRBV20-1; CDR3: CSVSGGATYNEQFF; DNA: TGCAGTGTTAGCGGGGGGGCAACCTACAATGAGCAGTTCTTC
J: TRBJ2-7; size: many; D: -; V: TRBV20-1; CDR3: CSVRGAVSYEQYF; DNA: TGCAGTGTCCGGGGGGCAGTATCCTACGAGCAGTACTTC
J: TRBJ2-7; size: few; D: -; V: TRBV4-1; CDR3: CASSQDPRGSYEQYF; DNA: TGCGCCAGCAGCCAAGATCCCAGGGGCTCCTACGAGCAGTACTTC
J: TRBJ1-3; size: few; D: -; V: TRBV28; CDR3: CASSFQISGNTIYF; DNA: TGTGCCAGCAGTTTCCAGATCTCTGGAAACACCATATATTTT
J: TRBJ2-7; size: -; D: -; V: TRBV21-1; CDR3: CASSKVDNYEQYF; DNA: TGTGCCAGCAGCAAAGTGGACAACTACGAGCAGTACTTC
J: TRBJ2-7; size: -; D: -; V: TRBV4-1; CDR3: CASSPRDTASYEQYF; DNA: TGCGCCAGCAGCCCCAGGGACACCGCCTCCTACGAGCAGTACTTC
J: TRBJ2-7; size: -; D: -; V: TRBV30; CDR3: CAWSPAYYEQYF; DNA: TGTGCCTGGAGCCCCGCGTACTACGAGCAGTACTTC
J: TRBJ1-3; size: -; D: -; V: TRBV3-1; CDR3: CASSSGGGSGNTIYF; DNA: TGTGCCAGCAGCTCCGGCGGGGGCTCTGGAAACACCATATATTTT
J: TRBJ2-3; size: few; D: -; V: TRBV20-1; CDR3: CSAPGPPRTDTQYF; DNA: TGCAGTGCGCCCGGACCTCCCCGCACAGATACGCAGTATTTT
J: TRBJ1-2; size: few; D: TRBD1; V: TRBV20-1; CDR3: CSASGGNYGYTF; DNA: TGCAGTGCTTCAGGGGGTAACTATGGCTACACCTTC
J: TRBJ2-7; size: few; D: -; V: TRBV28; CDR3: CASSSPADRTSYEQYF; DNA: TGTGCCAGCAGTTCTCCCGCCGACAGGACCTCCTACGAGCAGTACTTC
J: TRBJ2-4; size: -; D: -; V: TRBV19; CDR3: CASSKPRVAKNIQYF; DNA: TGTGCCAGTAGTAAGCCCAGGGTGGCCAAAAACATTCAGTACTTC
J: TRBJ2-2; size: few; D: TRBD2; V: TRBV3-1; CDR3: CASSQGGLAVNTGELFF; DNA: TGTGCCAGCAGCCAGGGTGGGCTAGCGGTGAACACCGGGGAGCTGTTTTTT
J: TRBJ2-5; size: few; D: TRBD1; V: TRBV11-2; CDR3: CASSALIGWDRETQYF; DNA: TGTGCCAGCAGCGCACTCATCGGTTGGGACAGAGAGACCCAGTACTTC
J: TRBJ2-2; size: -; D: -; V: TRBV12-3/TRBV12-4; CDR3: CASKRPGNTGELFF; DNA: TGTGCCAGCAAGCGACCAGGGAACACCGGGGAGCTGTTTTTT
J: TRBJ2-7; size: few; D: -; V: TRBV28; CDR3: CASRLDGYEQYF; DNA: TGTGCCAGCAGACTTGACGGCTACGAGCAGTACTTC
J: TRBJ2-3; size: -; D: TRBD2; V: TRBV7-9; CDR3: CASSLLAGGHTDTQYF; DNA: TGTGCCAGCAGCCTCCTAGCGGGGGGCCATACAGATACGCAGTATTTT
J: TRBJ2-5; size: few; D: -; V: TRBV7-8; CDR3: CASSLISGQETQYF; DNA: TGTGCCAGCAGCTTAATCAGCGGCCAAGAGACCCAGTACTTC
J: TRBJ2-3; size: few; D: TRBD2; V: TRBV28; CDR3: CASHTNVAGVGTDTQYF; DNA: TGTGCCAGCCATACAAATGTAGCGGGGGTGGGCACAGATACGCAGTATTTT
J: TRBJ2-1; size: few; D: -; V: TRBV6-1; CDR3: CASRKTGSSYNEQFF; DNA: TGTGCCAGCAGAAAAACAGGCAGCTCCTACAATGAGCAGTTCTTC
J: TRBJ2-5; size: few; D: -; V: TRBV2; CDR3: CASSERAEQQETQYF; DNA: TGTGCCAGCAGTGAAAGGGCGGAGCAGCAAGAGACCCAGTACTTC
J: TRBJ2-3; size: few; D: -; V: TRBV7-8; CDR3: CASSLDGRSDTQYF; DNA: TGTGCCAGCAGCTTAGACGGCAGGAGTGATACGCAGTATTTT